The 8 T cell receptor beta chains listed next were all sequenced from one sample in a study of T cells in localized non-small cell lung cancer. Using immunoSEQ multiplex PCR, the repertoire was profiled, and TCRdb retains in-frame clones only, with some absent. The table records under 5,500 clones, roughly 33% of them present only once. The sequences come from lung tumor tissue, collected before any cancer treatment. Every receptor here comes from a female donor older than 55 with stage I lung adenocarcinoma.

In nucleotides, the CDR3 is TGTGCCAGTAGTATACAGGCCTTCTACACAGATACGCAGTATTTT. Translating it yields CASSIQAFYTDTQYF. V is TRBV19 and J is TRBJ2-3; D gene uncertain. V lost 2 bases and J 2 bases, leaving 11 bases between the germline ends. The CDR3 length is 15 residues. The germline V gene has CDR1 LNHDA and CDR2 SQIVND (reference sequence).

The chain recombines TRBV28 with TRBJ1-1, with 9 bases identical to TRBD1. The germline V gene encodes CDR1 MDHEN and CDR2 SYDVKM. The CDR3 length is 16 residues. The J segment lost 1 base and the V segment lost 4 bases, leaving 7 bases of the junction unmatched. The CDR3 is CASSSPGTGRNTEAFF. The CDR3, as DNA: TGTGCCAGCAGTTCCCCAGGGACAGGGCGGAACACTGAAGCTTTCTTT.

This clone has just a few counts. The CDR3 here is CASSLSAQVAIYEQYF. In nucleotides, the CDR3 is TGTGCCAGCAGCTTATCTGCGCAGGTTGCCATATACGAGCAGTACTTC. The V gene is TRBV11-3, the J gene TRBJ2-7, with D unclear. Trimming stripped 2 bases from V and 4 bases from J, with 18 bases between. Germline CDR1 is SGHNT and CDR2 is YENEEA. The CDR3 is 16 amino acids.

This clone is medium-sized (0.01 to 0.1%) in the sample. The chain couples TRBV11-3 to TRBJ2-5; 7 bases line up with TRBD2. The CDR3 covers 15 residues. CDR1 is SGHNT and CDR2 is YENEEA in the germline V gene. J was trimmed by 5 bases and V by 5 bases; bases with no gene match: 11. Written as DNA, the CDR3 is TGTGCCAGCAGCCAGTGGGAGGGGAGAAGCGAGACCCAGTACTTC. This encodes CASSQWEGRSETQYF.

This clone was seen a few times. The chain carries TRBV29-1 and TRBJ1-1; D unclear. Trimming shortened V by 4 bases and J by 3 bases, and 12 bases separated the two germline ends. The CDR3 totals 13 residues. Germline V gene data show CDR1 as SQVTM and CDR2 as ANQGSEA. CDR3 sequence (DNA): TGCAGCGTTGTGGGAGGGCTGCACACTGAAGCTTTCTTT. This gives the protein CSVVGGLHTEAFF.

This clone is termed medium-sized. The CDR3 DNA reads TGTGCCAGCAGCGTAGCCGGGACAGGGTCGGTGACCCAGTACTTC. Protein sequence: CASSVAGTGSVTQYF. This chain links TRBV9 with TRBJ2-5, with 9 bases fitting TRBD1. This CDR3 has 15 residues. Germline CDR1 SGDLS, CDR2 YYNGEE. V shed 0 bases and J 7 bases; nucleotides not matched to a gene: 7.

This chain joins TRBV6-8 and TRBJ1-4; the match to TRBD1 covers 7 bases. This CDR3 has 14 residues. Germline trimming cut 0 bases from V and 7 bases from J; bases unmatched to any gene: 2. The germline gives CDR1 MNHGY, CDR2 SAAAGT. This chain's CDR3 is CASSYSGQSEKLFF. The CDR3 DNA reads as TGTGCCAGCAGTTACTCGGGACAGAGTGAAAAACTGTTTTTT.

This rearrangement joins TRBV19 to TRBJ2-7; 7 bases are shared with TRBD2. This CDR3 is built from 14 residues. CDR1 is LNHDA, CDR2 SQIVND, per germline (reference sequence). V shed 3 bases, J shed 5 bases, and the junction held 7 bases outside the gene matches. CDR3 in amino acids: CASSMGIAGDEQYF. The CDR3 DNA is TGTGCCAGTAGTATGGGGATTGCGGGGGACGAGCAGTACTTC. The full variable domain, its missing parts supplied by reference TRBV19 and TRBJ2-7, is DGGITQSPKYLFRKEGQNVTLSCEQNLNHDAMYWYRQDPGQGLRLIYYSQIVNDFQKGDIAEGYSVSREKKESFPLTVTSAQKNPTAFYLCASSMGIAGDEQYFGPGTRLTVT.